This T cell receptor beta chain appears in the sequencing data of a study of OX40 agonist ivuxolimab in advanced cancers. Study-wide results and limits: Mean expanded clone counts were higher in CD8+ than CD4+ T cells.

Produced via immunoSEQ multiplex PCR; TCRdb's table is partial and in-frame only. Of under 150,000 clones listed, around 89% were seen once; the top ten hold 0.55%. Notes on this clone: Its antigen is as yet unknown.

From germline, CDR1 is SNHLY and CDR2 FYNNEI. The CDR3 covers 17 residues. J gave up 2 bases and V 3 bases, and 7 bases lay outside the gene matches. The chain combines TRBV2 with TRBJ2-2, with 9 positions matching TRBD1. The specimen was CD4+ or CD8+ T cells sorted from blood, collected in a trial of the OX40 agonist ivuxolimab. This receptor was identified in an adult with an advanced solid tumor such as melanoma, head and neck, liver or kidney cancer. The CDR3 protein is CASSDSLGQGNTGELFF. The CDR3 region has the DNA TGTGCCAGCAGTGATTCGTTGGGACAGGGTAACACCGGGGAGCTGTTTTTT. The whole variable domain, filled in from reference TRBV2 and TRBJ2-2, reads EPEVTQTPSHQVTQMGQEVILRCVPISNHLYFYWYRQILGQKVEFLVSFYNNEISEKSEIFDDQFSVERPDGSNFTLKIRSTKLEDSAMYFCASSDSLGQGNTGELFFGEGSRLTVL.